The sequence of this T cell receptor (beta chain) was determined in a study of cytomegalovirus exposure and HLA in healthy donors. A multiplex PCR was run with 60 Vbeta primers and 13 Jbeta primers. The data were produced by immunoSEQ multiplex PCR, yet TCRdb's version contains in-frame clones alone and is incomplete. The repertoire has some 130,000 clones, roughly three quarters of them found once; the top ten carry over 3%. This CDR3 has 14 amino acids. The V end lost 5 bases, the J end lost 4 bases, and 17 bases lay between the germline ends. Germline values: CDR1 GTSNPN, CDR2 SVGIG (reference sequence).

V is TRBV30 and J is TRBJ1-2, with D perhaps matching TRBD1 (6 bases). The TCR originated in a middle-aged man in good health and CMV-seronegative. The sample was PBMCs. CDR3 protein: CAWGPGAATYGYTF. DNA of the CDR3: TGTGCCTGGGGACCAGGGGCGGCCACCTATGGCTACACCTTC.